The clone carrying this T cell receptor (beta chain) has only one observation. Other DNA sequences in this sample translate to the same CDR3. In the original workflow: From reference gene primer amplification, estimates of nucleated cell counts were derived. Some clones are missing from TCRdb's copy, which holds only in-frame ones; the method was immunoSEQ multiplex PCR. V, J and clone size are taken as reported in that table, and D and trimming were inferred from the DNA itself. The table has about 180,000 clones, 70% to 90% seen once; the top ten hold around 4%. This CDR3 is 14 amino acids long. Germline V gene sequence: CDR1 SGHRS, CDR2 YFSETQ. The ends lost 4 bases at V and 3 bases at J; junction bases unmatched: 6. This record comes from a study of blood T cell repertoires in COVID-19. Whole-study context: Samples representing acute and convalescent COVID-19 were sourced from the United States, Italy and Spain.

Source material: peripheral blood. The chain joins TRBV5-1 to TRBJ2-5; 7 bases map to TRBD1. This TCR was sampled from a woman under 40 with acute or convalescent COVID-19. CDR3 loop: CASSLTGSEETQYF. The CDR3 nucleotides are TGCGCCAGCAGCCTGACAGGGTCGGAAGAGACCCAGTACTTC.